The 26 T cell receptor beta chains in this list originate from one sample, sequenced in a study of blood T cell repertoires in COVID-19. Profiled with immunoSEQ multiplex PCR; TCRdb holds only in-frame clones, not every one. The sample lists under 25,000 clones, around 83% occurring once. The sequenced sample consisted of peripheral blood. These TCRs come from a man aged 65 to 79 with acute or convalescent COVID-19.

This chain joins TRBV7-9 and TRBJ1-5, with 7 bases matching TRBD1. This CDR3 is built from 15 residues. J lost 0 bases, V lost 4 bases, and 3 bases had no gene match. Germline CDR1 reads SEHNR; CDR2 reads FQNEAQ (reference sequence). The CDR3 DNA sequence: TGTGCCAGCAGCTCGGGACAGCATAGCAATCAGCCCCAGCATTTT. Its translation is CASSSGQHSNQPQHF.

This rearrangement joins TRBV2 to TRBJ2-7, with a weak D call TRBD2 (5 bases). Trimming removed 4 bases at V and 3 bases at J, with 13 bases between. CDR1 and CDR2 from the germline V gene are SNHLY and FYNNEI. CDR3 length: 14 amino acids. CDR3 bases: TGTGCCAGCAGTGTAAAAGGACTCGGCTACGAGCAGTACTTC. It translates to CASSVKGLGYEQYF. Supplemented by reference TRBV2 and TRBJ2-7, the full variable domain reads EPEVTQTPSHQVTQMGQEVILRCVPISNHLYFYWYRQILGQKVEFLVSFYNNEISEKSEIFDDQFSVERPDGSNFTLKIRSTKLEDSAMYFCASSVKGLGYEQYFGPGTRLTVT.

The V gene is TRBV27, the J gene TRBJ2-6; 7 bases line up with TRBD1. Germline CDR1 reads MNHEY; CDR2 reads SMNVEV (reference sequence). The CDR3 runs 19 residues. Trimming at V came to 5 bases and at J to 0 bases, leaving 13 bases not matched to a gene. The CDR3 DNA sequence: TGTGCCAGCAGTCTCAAATGGACAGGAACTAGCTCTGGGGCCAACGTCCTGACTTTC. Protein sequence: CASSLKWTGTSSGANVLTF.

CDR3 sequence: CASSLVGGIGYTF. CDR3 DNA sequence: TGTGCCAGCAGCTTGGTGGGGGGAATAGGCTACACCTTC. The chain joins TRBV5-4 to TRBJ1-2; the D gene is possibly TRBD1 (5 bases). The CDR3 totals 13 residues. With 0 bases removed from V and 8 bases from J, the gap between germline ends came to 11 bases. CDR1 is SGHNT and CDR2 is YYREEE in the germline V gene (reference sequence).

J is TRBJ2-3 and V is TRBV5-5; D remains ambiguous. The germline CDR1 and CDR2 sequences are SGHKS and YYEKEE (reference sequence). The CDR3 is 13 residues long. V shed 2 bases and J shed 5 bases, with 9 bases lying between them. Here the CDR3 DNA reads TGTGCCAGCAGCTTCCGGGTTGAAGATACGCAGTATTTT. It codes for CASSFRVEDTQYF.

This clone was seen only a few times. J is TRBJ1-2 and V is TRBV18; D is possibly TRBD1 (6 bases). The V and J ends lost 3 bases and 0 bases respectively, with 17 bases between them. Germline V gives CDR1 KGHSH, CDR2 LQKENI. CDR3 length: 17 amino acids. The CDR3 DNA is TGTGCCAGCTCACCCCGAGCAGGGGCACACTCTAACTATGGCTACACCTTC. The encoded protein is CASSPRAGAHSNYGYTF.

The chain combines TRBV6-1 with TRBJ1-4; D may be TRBD1 (5 bases). Germline CDR1 and CDR2: MNHNS and SASEGT. There are 15 residues in the CDR3. Trimming stripped 3 bases from V and 8 bases from J, with 16 bases between. The CDR3 sequence is CASSEGTGGLEKLFF. CDR3 DNA: TGTGCCAGCAGTGAGGGGACTGGAGGTCTCGAAAAACTGTTTTTT.

The CDR3 region has the DNA TGTGCCAGCAGCGTCAGCGGCTCTAGCACAGATACGCAGTATTTT. The encoded protein is CASSVSGSSTDTQYF. The chain combines TRBV7-2 with TRBJ2-3; tentative D call: TRBD2 (5 bases). V was cut by 5 bases and J by 0 bases, with 12 bases left in between. CDR3 length: 15 residues. Per the germline V gene, CDR1 is SGHTA and CDR2 is FQGNSA.

V usage is TRBV7-9 and J usage is TRBJ1-4, with a tentative D call TRBD1 (6 bases). The length of the CDR3 is 14 residues. The V gene's germline CDR1 is SEHNR and CDR2 FQNEAQ (reference sequence). The ends were cut back, 2 bases at V and 10 bases at J, with 14 bases in the middle. The CDR3 bases are TGTGCCAGCAGCTTATCCAGGGGAGGGGGAAAACTGTTTTTT. Translated: CASSLSRGGGKLFF.

The gene calls are TRBV2 and TRBJ1-4, with TRBD1 identical over 7 bases. The germline V gene has CDR1 SNHLY and CDR2 FYNNEI. This CDR3 comprises 13 residues. The ends lost 7 bases at V and 14 bases at J; junction bases unmatched: 13. CDR3 loop: CASTGTVNSQLFF. Written as DNA, the CDR3 is TGTGCCAGCACCGGGACAGTTAACTCTCAGCTGTTTTTT.

This clone was seen just once. The chain combines TRBV7-2 with TRBJ1-1, with D tentatively TRBD1 (6 bases). Germline values: CDR1 SGHTA, CDR2 FQGNSA. V was cut by 0 bases and J by 1 base, with 18 bases left in between. This CDR3 region has 18 residues. The CDR3 sequence: CASSLALNRVGRNTEAFF. In DNA, the CDR3 is TGTGCCAGCAGCTTAGCCCTAAACAGGGTCGGAAGGAACACTGAAGCTTTCTTT.

The rearrangement joins TRBV5-1 to TRBJ2-3; 8 nucleotides line up with TRBD2. Germline CDR1 SGHRS, CDR2 YFSETQ. Trimming at V came to 4 bases and at J to 6 bases, leaving 10 bases not matched to a gene. The CDR3 totals 15 residues. CDR3 in DNA: TGCGCCAGCAGCGCGGGGGGAATGAATAGGGATACGCAGTATTTT. Protein sequence: CASSAGGMNRDTQYF.

This chain uses TRBV18 with TRBJ2-2, with D maybe TRBD2 (5 bases). This CDR3 contains 15 residues. Germline values: CDR1 KGHSH, CDR2 LQKENI. The V gene lost 6 bases and the J gene lost 6 bases, with 17 bases spanning the gap. The CDR3 bases are TGTGCCAGCTCGTCTTGGACTGTGGGGTCCGGGGAGCTGTTTTTT. It translates to CASSSWTVGSGELFF.

The chain recombines TRBV27 with TRBJ1-1, with D possibly TRBD1 on 5 matching bases. V was pared by 4 bases and J by 3 bases, with 18 bases between. Per the germline V gene, CDR1 is MNHEY and CDR2 is SMNVEV (reference sequence). This CDR3 contains 16 residues. Written as DNA, the CDR3 is TGTGCCAGCAGTTCCCCTGGGGCGAACGGAGACACTGAAGCTTTCTTT. It is translated as CASSSPGANGDTEAFF.

The gene calls are TRBV18 and TRBJ2-1; no reliable D call. Trimming pared 8 bases from V and 7 bases from J, leaving 21 bases between. The V gene's germline CDR1 is KGHSH and CDR2 LQKENI. The CDR3 has 15 residues. CDR3: CASLQKDGFRNEQFF. The CDR3 bases are TGTGCCAGCCTCCAGAAAGACGGGTTTCGGAATGAGCAGTTCTTC.

This clone was recorded once. The gene calls are TRBV6-6 and TRBJ2-1, with D perhaps matching TRBD2 (7 bases). The CDR3 is 15 amino acids. The V and J ends lost 0 bases and 7 bases respectively, with 13 bases between them. Per germline, CDR1 MNHNY and CDR2 SVGAGI (reference sequence). The CDR3 loop reads CASSYSVAGANEQFF. The CDR3 region has the DNA TGTGCCAGCAGTTACTCAGTCGCGGGGGCGAATGAGCAGTTCTTC.

A single count supports this clone. The chain recombines TRBV5-6 with TRBJ1-4; no clear D. Germline CDR1 is SGHDT and CDR2 is YYEEEE. The CDR3 is made up of 14 amino acids. The V end was cut by 4 bases, the J end by 7 bases, with 14 bases between. CDR3 nucleotide sequence: TGTGCCAGCAGCCGTTCAGGTAACGGTGAAAAACTGTTTTTT. Its translation is CASSRSGNGEKLFF.

CDR3: CSLSEADTQYF. The CDR3, as DNA: TGCAGTCTCTCCGAGGCAGATACGCAGTATTTT. V usage is TRBV29-1 and J usage is TRBJ2-3; no clear D gene. Germline V gene lookup returns CDR1 SQVTM and CDR2 ANQGSEA. The CDR3 contains 11 residues.

This clone was observed a few times. V and J are TRBV9 and TRBJ2-7; 8 bases are shared with TRBD1. V gave up 2 bases and J gave up 3 bases; unmatched junction bases: 1. Germline V lookup: CDR1 SGDLS, CDR2 YYNGEE. The CDR3 has 13 residues. CDR3 amino acids: CASSVTGGYEQYF. The CDR3 DNA is TGTGCCAGCAGCGTTACAGGGGGCTACGAGCAGTACTTC.

A single count supports this clone. The rearrangement joins TRBV2 to TRBJ1-4; 8 bases line up with TRBD1. The CDR3 contains 16 residues. CDR1 SNHLY and CDR2 FYNNEI come from the germline V gene. V was clipped by 4 bases and J by 3 bases; unmatched bases: 7. Written as DNA, the CDR3 is TGTGCCAGCAGTGCCGACAGGGGATGGGCTAATGAAAAACTGTTTTTT. Protein sequence: CASSADRGWANEKLFF.

J is TRBJ1-1 and V is TRBV5-1; D gene unclear. Germline-derived CDR1 and CDR2 are SGHRS and YFSETQ. This CDR3 region has 13 residues. V lost 5 bases, J lost 11 bases, and 19 bases lay in between. Here the CDR3 reads CASSFTSLRGAFF. CDR3 DNA sequence: TGCGCCAGCAGTTTTACCAGTTTAAGAGGGGCTTTCTTT.

This CDR3 reads CSVGSGTGYEQYF. CDR3 bases: TGCAGCGTCGGCTCCGGGACAGGGTACGAGCAGTACTTC. The chain combines TRBV29-1 with TRBJ2-7; TRBD1 agrees at 9 bases. Trimming took 6 bases from V and 4 from J; bases not matched to a gene: 7. This CDR3 region has 13 residues. Germline CDR1 is SQVTM and CDR2 is ANQGSEA.

CDR3 bases: TGTGCCAGCAGCGTAGGGACTAGCGGGGGGTCGGATACGCAGTATTTT. Translating gives CASSVGTSGGSDTQYF. This sequence joins TRBV9 and TRBJ2-3, with 14 bases matching TRBD2. Germline V CDR1 and CDR2: SGDLS, YYNGEE. The ends lost 0 bases at V and 6 bases at J; junction bases unmatched: 3. The CDR3 is 16 residues long. The whole variable domain, remainder taken from reference TRBV9 and TRBJ2-3, is DSGVTQTPKHLITATGQRVTLRCSPRSGDLSVYWYQQSLDQGLQFLIQYYNGEERAKGNILERFSAQQFPDLHSELNLSSLELGDSALYFCASSVGTSGGSDTQYFGPGTRLTVL.

The J gene is TRBJ1-2, the V gene TRBV6-1; tentatively, D is TRBD1 (6 bases). CDR3 length equals 17 residues. Germline-derived CDR1 and CDR2 are MNHNS and SASEGT. V was pared by 2 bases and J by 7 bases, with 23 bases between. The DNA of the CDR3 is TGTGCCAGCAGTGAAAGGTGGCAGGGGCCGCTTGATGGTGGCTACACCTTC. Translating gives CASSERWQGPLDGGYTF.

For this clone: Distinct nucleotide sequences in the sample also encode this CDR3. V usage is TRBV7-2 and J usage is TRBJ1-6; D remains unclear. The CDR3 has 12 residues. CDR1 and CDR2 from the germline V gene are SGHTA and FQGNSA. The V and J ends lost 3 bases and 7 bases respectively, with 4 bases between them. This CDR3 reads CASSFRNSPLHF. The CDR3 bases are TGTGCCAGCAGCTTCAGAAATTCACCCCTCCACTTT.

The V call is TRBV7-8, the J call TRBJ1-6, with 7 bases aligning to TRBD1. The CDR3 has 15 residues. Germline values: CDR1 SGHVS, CDR2 FQNEAQ. J gave up 10 bases and V 1 base, and 7 bases lay outside the gene matches. CDR3 bases: TGTGCCAGCAGCTTAGAGTACAGGGGCGGGTCACCCCTCCACTTT. This translates into CASSLEYRGGSPLHF.